The 25 T cell receptor beta chains in this list originate from one sample, sequenced in a study of regulatory T cells in long-lasting Graves disease. Sequencing libraries for TCR beta were prepared with iRepertoire HTBI primers and Arm-PCR of CDR3 regions. TCRdb called the multiplex PCR reads again in MiXCR, with one record for every CDR3 protein. The sample yields approximately 350,000 distinct CDR3 sequences, under 20% seen once. Noted time point: newly diagnosed GD, antithyroid drugs for less than 3 months. There was RNA extracted from PBMCs, and the TCR library was made from it. These data also formed part of another study, on T cells in Graves' hyperthyroidism and ophthalmopathy.

The source was peripheral blood mononuclear cells (PBMCs), collected at new diagnosis, from a patient treated with antithyroid drugs. The source is a woman in her late teens or twenties with Graves disease.

This clonotype was seen more than once but under ten times. This chain links TRBV20-1 with TRBJ2-1; 9 bases are shared with TRBD2. The CDR3 runs 16 residues. The V gene end was trimmed by 6 bases and the J gene end by 7 bases; junction bases not matched to a gene: 16. CDR1 is DFQATT and CDR2 is SNEGSKA in the germline V gene (reference sequence). This CDR3 reads CSATMTAGGPLNEQFF. DNA for the CDR3: TGCAGTGCCACGATGACAGCGGGGGGCCCTTTGAATGAGCAGTTCTTC.

This clonotype appeared many times. The V gene is TRBV29-1, the J gene TRBJ1-1; no clear D. V gave up 7 bases and J gave up 4 bases, with 22 bases separating them. This CDR3 region has 15 residues. Per germline, CDR1 SQVTM and CDR2 ANQGSEA. The CDR3 DNA reads TGCAGCGCCCCAGGAGGCCCTTCATGGGGCACTGAAGCTTTCTTT. This gives the protein CSAPGGPSWGTEAFF.

The chain's CDR3 is CASSHGLGRAEAFF. CDR3 bases: TGTGCCAGCAGCCACGGTCTCGGAAGGGCTGAAGCTTTCTTT. The chain couples TRBV3-1 to TRBJ1-1; no clear D gene. Germline V gene sequence: CDR1 LGHDT, CDR2 YNNKEL (reference sequence). CDR3 size: 14 residues. The V end lost 3 bases, the J end lost 6 bases, and 14 bases lay between the germline ends.

This clonotype came up many times. The chain recombines TRBV28 with TRBJ2-3; 15 positions match TRBD2. The CDR3 extends over 18 amino acids. The V segment lost 2 bases and the J segment 1 base; nucleotides outside the gene matches: 4. Germline V gene lookup returns CDR1 MDHEN and CDR2 SYDVKM. CDR3 bases: TGTGCCAGCAGTTTAGGACTAGCGGGGGGGCGCGGCACAGATACGCAGTATTTT. This codes for CASSLGLAGGRGTDTQYF.

This clonotype was seen a few times. The chain joins TRBV5-1 to TRBJ2-5; D is possibly TRBD1 (6 bases). CDR3 length: 18 residues. Trimming took 4 bases from V and 0 from J, leaving 22 bases between them. The germline CDR1 and CDR2 sequences are SGHRS and YFSETQ. The CDR3 spells CASSPGQIGGWYQETQYF. The CDR3 DNA sequence: TGCGCCAGCAGCCCCGGACAGATTGGAGGCTGGTACCAAGAGACCCAGTACTTC.

In its sample, this clonotype was seen a few times. This chain connects TRBV5-1 to TRBJ1-3; no clear D gene. The CDR3 sequence is 19 residues long. Germline CDR1 reads SGHRS; CDR2 reads YFSETQ. Between the trimmed V and J ends, which lost 4 bases and 0 bases, there was a span of 23 bases. The CDR3, as DNA: TGCGCCAGCAGCCGTACGGGCCCCGGGCCGAACTTCTCTGGAAACACCATATATTTT. Amino acids: CASSRTGPGPNFSGNTIYF.

The CDR3 DNA sequence: TGTGCCAGCAGTCCGGGACAGGGTGGGTCCGGGGAGCTGTTTTTT. It translates to CASSPGQGGSGELFF. This chain connects TRBV12-3 or TRBV12-4 to TRBJ2-2; 9 bases are a match to TRBD1. This CDR3 is 15 amino acids long. The junction had 7 bases not matched to a gene; V was cut back by 5 bases and J by 6 bases.

The chain has TRBV19 and TRBJ2-2; 12 bases fit TRBD1. The CDR3 contains 16 residues. The trim removed 5 bases at V and 4 bases at J, leaving 5 bases unmatched. Germline V gene lookup returns CDR1 LNHDA and CDR2 SQIVND (reference sequence). This chain's CDR3 is CASSEGTGGITGELFF. The CDR3 nucleotides read TGTGCCAGTAGTGAAGGGACAGGGGGCATCACCGGGGAGCTGTTTTTT.

Ten or more counts support this clonotype. This chain joins TRBV6-1 and TRBJ2-7, with D possibly matching TRBD2 (5 bases). Trimming removed 3 bases at V and 2 bases at J, with 14 bases between. There are 15 residues in the CDR3. Germline V CDR1 and CDR2: MNHNS, SASEGT. CDR3 sequence reads: CASSESWTSTYEQYF. The CDR3, as DNA: TGTGCCAGCAGTGAGTCTTGGACTTCTACCTACGAGCAGTACTTC.

Ten or more counts support this clonotype. The V and J genes are TRBV3-1 and TRBJ2-1; D may be TRBD2 (7 bases). This CDR3 is built from 15 residues. V shed 2 bases and J shed 6 bases, with 14 bases lying between them. Germline V gene sequence: CDR1 LGHDT, CDR2 YNNKEL (reference sequence). This CDR3 is CASSQSGGLSNEQFF. The DNA for the CDR3 is TGTGCCAGCAGCCAATCCGGGGGGCTTAGCAATGAGCAGTTCTTC.

Only a few counts were recorded for this clonotype. One end of the junction fails to match germline, which may point to a read error. V is TRBV28 and J is TRBJ2-7, with D possibly TRBD1 on 5 matching bases. Germline CDR1 reads MDHEN; CDR2 reads SYDVKM. The CDR3 length is 14 residues. The CDR3 spells CASGLVAGTYEQYF. The CDR3 bases are TGTGCCAGCGGTTTAGTTGCAGGGACCTACGAGCAGTACTTC.

The chain links TRBV6-1 to TRBJ2-7, with 7 bases matching TRBD1. This CDR3 contains 13 residues. The junction had 7 bases not matched to a gene; V was cut back by 7 bases and J by 4 bases. Germline CDR1 reads MNHNS; CDR2 reads SASEGT. The CDR3 loop reads CASKTQGLYEQYF. The CDR3 region has the DNA TGTGCCAGCAAAACACAGGGGTTGTACGAGCAGTACTTC.

A word on this clonotype: One end of the junction does not line up with germline, which may come from a read error. V gene TRBV4-2 combines with J gene TRBJ2-7; tentative D call: TRBD2 (6 bases). The germline V gene has CDR1 LGHNA and CDR2 YNFKEQ. The CDR3 is 16 residues long. CDR3 protein: CASSQDFGGSSYEQHF. The CDR3 region has the DNA TGTGCCAGCAGCCAAGATTTTGGGGGGAGCTCCTACGAGCAGCACTTC.

Worth noting for this clonotype: This clone may be a read error of a much larger clone one base away. This chain connects TRBV5-6 to TRBJ2-7, with D perhaps being TRBD1 or TRBD2 (6 bases each). The germline V gene encodes CDR1 SGHDT and CDR2 YYEEEE. Trimming pared 2 bases from V and 5 bases from J, leaving 11 bases between. The CDR3 is made up of 13 amino acids. The CDR3 nucleotides read TGTGCCAGCAGCTTCAACGGGGGCAACGAGCAGTACTTC. It encodes CASSFNGGNEQYF. The variable domain in full, with the rest retrieved from reference TRBV5-6 and TRBJ2-7, is DAGVTQSPTHLIKTRGQQVTLRCSPKSGHDTVSWYQQALGQGPQFIFQYYEEEERQRGNFPDRFSGHQFPNYSSELNVNALLLGDSALYLCASSFNGGNEQYFGPGTRLTVT.

This clonotype has ten or more counts. V is TRBV2 and J is TRBJ1-2; D possibly corresponds to TRBD1 (6 bases). This CDR3 has 14 residues. In germline, CDR1 is SNHLY, CDR2 FYNNEI. Between the trimmed V and J ends, which lost 4 bases and 7 bases, there was a span of 16 bases. As DNA, the CDR3 is TGTGCCAGCAGTGTGGGAGGGGGGGCAGGTGGCTACACCTTC. It is translated as CASSVGGGAGGYTF.

The V and J genes are TRBV4-2 and TRBJ2-1; possibly TRBD2 for D (5 bases). V dropped 0 bases and J dropped 8 bases, with 11 bases sitting between them. The CDR3 has 14 residues. The germline V gene has CDR1 LGHNA and CDR2 YNFKEQ. The CDR3 protein is CASSQDEGWDEQFF. DNA of the CDR3: TGTGCCAGCAGCCAAGACGAGGGCTGGGATGAGCAGTTCTTC.

This clonotype was detected many times. The genes are TRBV5-6 and TRBJ2-7; 7 bases agree with TRBD1. J lost 1 base, V lost 2 bases, and 6 bases had no gene match. Germline V gene sequence: CDR1 SGHDT, CDR2 YYEEEE. CDR3 length: 15 amino acids. The CDR3 is CASSFTGVGSYEQYF. The CDR3 DNA sequence: TGTGCCAGCAGCTTCACAGGGGTAGGATCCTACGAGCAGTACTTC. Together with reference TRBV5-6 and TRBJ2-7, the CDR3 gives the full variable domain: DAGVTQSPTHLIKTRGQQVTLRCSPKSGHDTVSWYQQALGQGPQFIFQYYEEEERQRGNFPDRFSGHQFPNYSSELNVNALLLGDSALYLCASSFTGVGSYEQYFGPGTRLTVT.

In its sample, this clonotype was seen many times. The J gene is TRBJ2-3, the V gene TRBV20-1, with 14 nucleotides matching TRBD2. The V and J ends lost 4 bases and 4 bases, in that order; junction bases with no gene match: 7. The CDR3 runs to 16 residues. The germline V gene encodes CDR1 DFQATT and CDR2 SNEGSKA (reference sequence). The CDR3 spells CSAIPGTSGGSDTQYF. CDR3 nucleotides: TGCAGTGCTATCCCCGGGACTAGCGGGGGCTCAGATACGCAGTATTTT.

This clonotype occurred once. This clone may be a read error of a much larger clone one base away. This chain connects TRBV18 to TRBJ1-5; no clear D. Per the germline V gene, CDR1 is KGHSH and CDR2 is LQKENI. This CDR3 is 15 amino acids long. The CDR3 region has the DNA TGTGCCAGCTCACCAGGCGATTATAGCAATCAGGCCCAGCATTTT. The encoded protein is CASSPGDYSNQAQHF.

This clonotype was observed a few times. V usage is TRBV10-1 and J usage is TRBJ2-1; maybe TRBD1 (7 bases). From germline, CDR1 is WNHNN and CDR2 SYGVQD (reference sequence). The CDR3 totals 14 residues. V lost 2 bases, J lost 9 bases, and 14 bases lay in between. CDR3 bases: TGCGCCAGCAGTGAGCGGAGGGGGCTTGGTGAGCAGTTCTTC. Translation: CASSERRGLGEQFF.

In its sample, this clonotype was seen many times. This chain connects TRBV30 to TRBJ2-6; D remains ambiguous. Germline assignment: CDR1 GTSNPN and CDR2 SVGIG (reference sequence). V lost 2 bases and J lost 4, with 6 bases in between. The CDR3 has 13 amino acids. CDR3 nucleotides: TGTGCCTGGAGTATCCAGGGGGCCAACGTCCTGACTTTC. Translation gives CAWSIQGANVLTF.

The chain recombines TRBV6-1 with TRBJ2-1, with D perhaps TRBD2 (5 bases). CDR3 length equals 8 residues. Germline loops: CDR1 MNHNS, CDR2 SASEGT. In DNA, the CDR3 is TGTGGCGGGCCCTTGGAGTTCTTC. It translates to CGGPLEFF.

The rearrangement uses TRBV20-1 and TRBJ2-7; D gene ambiguous. Trimming took 2 bases from V and 0 from J, leaving 8 bases between them. The CDR3 is 13 amino acids. The V gene's germline CDR1 is DFQATT and CDR2 SNEGSKA (reference sequence). This CDR3 is CSARTVSSYEQYF. The CDR3 bases are TGCAGTGCTAGAACGGTATCCTCCTACGAGCAGTACTTC.

This clonotype was recorded a few times. The V call is TRBV5-1, the J call TRBJ1-2; D remains ambiguous. Trimming left V 4 bases short and J 9 bases short, with 19 bases between. Germline CDR1 and CDR2: SGHRS and YFSETQ. This CDR3 has 14 amino acids. The CDR3 is CASSPGRESNRYTF. In DNA, the CDR3 is TGCGCCAGCAGCCCCGGGAGGGAGTCGAATCGCTACACCTTC.

At least ten counts were recorded for this clonotype. V usage is TRBV28 and J usage is TRBJ1-6; the match to TRBD1 covers 7 bases. Germline V gene data show CDR1 as MDHEN and CDR2 as SYDVKM. The CDR3 spans 16 residues. The V segment lost 3 bases and the J segment 3 bases; nucleotides outside the gene matches: 5. In DNA form, the CDR3 reads TGTGCCAGCAGTTTGTCAGGGGGGTTCTATAATTCACCCCTCCACTTT. Protein product: CASSLSGGFYNSPLHF.